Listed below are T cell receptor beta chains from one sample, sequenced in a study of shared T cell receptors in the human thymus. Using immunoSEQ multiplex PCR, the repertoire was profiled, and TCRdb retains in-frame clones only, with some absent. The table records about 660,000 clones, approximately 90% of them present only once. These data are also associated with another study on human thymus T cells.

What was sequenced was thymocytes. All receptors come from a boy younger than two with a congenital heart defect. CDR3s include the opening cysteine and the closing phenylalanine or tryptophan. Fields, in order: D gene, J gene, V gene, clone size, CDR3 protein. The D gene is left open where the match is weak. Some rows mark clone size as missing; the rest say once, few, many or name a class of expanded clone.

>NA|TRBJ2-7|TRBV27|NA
CASSFVGGRIDYEQYF
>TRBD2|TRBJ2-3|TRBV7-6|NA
CASSTPAGTTDTQYF
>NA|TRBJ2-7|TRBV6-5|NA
CATRDTSYEQYF
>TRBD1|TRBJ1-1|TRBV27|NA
CASREQGFDTEAFF
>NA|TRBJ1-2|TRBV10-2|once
CASSEPGFDYGYTF
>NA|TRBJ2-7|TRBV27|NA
CASRVSGNTYEQYF
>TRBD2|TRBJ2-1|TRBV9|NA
CASSAEGLAGLKGENEQFF
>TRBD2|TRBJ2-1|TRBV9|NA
CASSAQGLAGACEQFF
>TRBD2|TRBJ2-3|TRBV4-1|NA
CASKGASGRALDTQYF
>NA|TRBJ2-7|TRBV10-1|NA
CASTDEQYF
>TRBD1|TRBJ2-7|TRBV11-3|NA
CASSVTGTGHDEQYF
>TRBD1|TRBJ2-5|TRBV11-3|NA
CASSCNDRAETQYF
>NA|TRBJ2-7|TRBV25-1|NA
CASSESQGDLGYEQYF
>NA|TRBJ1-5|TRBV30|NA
CAWRRIETGHYSNQPQHF
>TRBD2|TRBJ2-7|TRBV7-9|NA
CASSPGGLAGDGYEQYF
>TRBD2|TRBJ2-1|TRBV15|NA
CATSRRAGEDNEQFF